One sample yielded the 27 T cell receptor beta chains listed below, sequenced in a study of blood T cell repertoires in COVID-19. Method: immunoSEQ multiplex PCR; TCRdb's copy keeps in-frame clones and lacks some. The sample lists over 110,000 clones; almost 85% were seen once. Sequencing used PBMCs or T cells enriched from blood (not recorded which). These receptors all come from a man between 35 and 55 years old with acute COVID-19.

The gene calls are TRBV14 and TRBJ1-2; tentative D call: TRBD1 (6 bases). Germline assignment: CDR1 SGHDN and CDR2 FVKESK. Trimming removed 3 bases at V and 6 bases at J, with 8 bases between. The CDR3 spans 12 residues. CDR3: CASSQRTDGYTF. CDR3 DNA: TGTGCCAGCAGCCAGCGGACAGATGGCTACACCTTC.

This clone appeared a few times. The CDR3: CASSVAGTGNTIYF. The DNA of the CDR3 is TGTGCCAGCAGCGTGGCGGGTACTGGAAACACCATATATTTT. The J gene is TRBJ1-3, the V gene TRBV9; D is undetermined. The germline V and J ends were trimmed by 2 bases and 2 bases, with 8 bases remaining between them. CDR3 length equals 14 residues. Per germline, CDR1 SGDLS and CDR2 YYNGEE.

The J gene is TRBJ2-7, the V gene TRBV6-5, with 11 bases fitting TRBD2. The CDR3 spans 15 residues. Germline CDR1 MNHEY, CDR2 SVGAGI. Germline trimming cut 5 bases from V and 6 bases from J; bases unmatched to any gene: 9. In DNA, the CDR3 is TGTGCCAGCAGTCAAACAACTAGCGGGAGAGGCGAGCAGTACTTC. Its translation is CASSQTTSGRGEQYF.

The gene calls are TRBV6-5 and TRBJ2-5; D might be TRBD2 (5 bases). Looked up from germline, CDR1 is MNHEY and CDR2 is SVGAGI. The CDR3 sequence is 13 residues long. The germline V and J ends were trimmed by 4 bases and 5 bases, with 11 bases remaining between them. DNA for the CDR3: TGTGCCAGCAGTTTACGTCGAGGGGAGACCCAGTACTTC. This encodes CASSLRRGETQYF.

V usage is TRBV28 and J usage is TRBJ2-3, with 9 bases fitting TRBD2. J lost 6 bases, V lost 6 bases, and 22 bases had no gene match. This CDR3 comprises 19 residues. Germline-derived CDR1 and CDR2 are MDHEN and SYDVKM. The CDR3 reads CASRRGRAGGTGIMDTQYF. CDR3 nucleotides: TGTGCCAGCAGGCGGGGAAGAGCGGGAGGTACCGGGATCATGGATACGCAGTATTTT.

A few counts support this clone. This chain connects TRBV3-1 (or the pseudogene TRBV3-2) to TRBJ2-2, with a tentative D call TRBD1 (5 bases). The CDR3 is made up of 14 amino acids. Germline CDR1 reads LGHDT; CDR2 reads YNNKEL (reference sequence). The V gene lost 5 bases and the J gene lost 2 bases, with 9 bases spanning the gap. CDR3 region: CASSFDSNTGELFF. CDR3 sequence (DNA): TGTGCCAGCAGCTTCGACAGTAACACCGGGGAGCTGTTTTTT.

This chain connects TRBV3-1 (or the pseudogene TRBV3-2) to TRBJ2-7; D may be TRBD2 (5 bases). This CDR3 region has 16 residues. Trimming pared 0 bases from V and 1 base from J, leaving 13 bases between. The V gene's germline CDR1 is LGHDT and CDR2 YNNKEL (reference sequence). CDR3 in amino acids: CASSQDVSVRSYEQYF. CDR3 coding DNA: TGTGCCAGCAGCCAAGATGTTAGCGTACGGTCCTACGAGCAGTACTTC.

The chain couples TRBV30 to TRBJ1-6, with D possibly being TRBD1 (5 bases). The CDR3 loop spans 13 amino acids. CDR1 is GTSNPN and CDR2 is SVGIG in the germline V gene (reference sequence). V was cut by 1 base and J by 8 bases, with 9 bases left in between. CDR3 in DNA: TGTGCCTGGAGTGGTGGAGGGGATTCACCCCTCCACTTT. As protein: CAWSGGGDSPLHF. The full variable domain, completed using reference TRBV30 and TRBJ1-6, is SQTIHQWPATLVQPVGSPLSLECTVEGTSNPNLYWYRQAAGRGLQLLFYSVGIGQISSEVPQNLSASRPQDRQFILSSKKLLLSDSGFYLCAWSGGGDSPLHFGNGTRLTVT.

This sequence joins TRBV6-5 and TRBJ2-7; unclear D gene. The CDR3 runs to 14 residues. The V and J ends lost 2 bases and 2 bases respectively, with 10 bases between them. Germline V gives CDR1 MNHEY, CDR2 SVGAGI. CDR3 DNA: TGTGCCAGCAGTTACGAAACTATACCCTACGAGCAGTACTTC. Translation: CASSYETIPYEQYF.

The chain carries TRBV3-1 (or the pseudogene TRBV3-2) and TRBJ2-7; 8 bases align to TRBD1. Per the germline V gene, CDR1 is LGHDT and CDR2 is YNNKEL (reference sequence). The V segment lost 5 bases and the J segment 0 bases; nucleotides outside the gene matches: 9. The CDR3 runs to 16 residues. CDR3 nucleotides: TGTGCCAGCAGCACTATGGGACAGGTAAGCTCCTACGAGCAGTACTTC. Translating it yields CASSTMGQVSSYEQYF.

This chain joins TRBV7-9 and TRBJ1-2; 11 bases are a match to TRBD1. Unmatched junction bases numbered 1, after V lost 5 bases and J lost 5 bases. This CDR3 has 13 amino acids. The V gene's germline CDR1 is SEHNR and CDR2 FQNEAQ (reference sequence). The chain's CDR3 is CASSGTGGYGYTF. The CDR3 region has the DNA TGTGCCAGCAGCGGGACAGGGGGTTATGGCTACACCTTC.

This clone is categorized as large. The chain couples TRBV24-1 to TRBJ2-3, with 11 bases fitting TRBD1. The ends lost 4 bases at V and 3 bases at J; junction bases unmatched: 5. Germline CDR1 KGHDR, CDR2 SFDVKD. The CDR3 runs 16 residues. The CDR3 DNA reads TGTGCCACCAGTGAAGGACAGGGGGCCAGAACAGATACGCAGTATTTT. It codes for CATSEGQGARTDTQYF.

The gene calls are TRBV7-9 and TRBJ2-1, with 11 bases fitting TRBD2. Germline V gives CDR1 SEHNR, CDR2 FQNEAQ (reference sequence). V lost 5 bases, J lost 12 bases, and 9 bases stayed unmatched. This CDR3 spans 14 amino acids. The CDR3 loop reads CASSMGLAVYGQFF. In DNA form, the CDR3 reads TGTGCCAGCAGCATGGGACTAGCGGTGTATGGGCAGTTCTTC.

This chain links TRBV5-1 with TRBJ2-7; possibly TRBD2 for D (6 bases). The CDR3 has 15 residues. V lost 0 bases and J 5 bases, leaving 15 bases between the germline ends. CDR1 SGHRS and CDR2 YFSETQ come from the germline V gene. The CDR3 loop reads CASSLALGGPNEQYF. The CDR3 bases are TGCGCCAGCAGCTTGGCCTTGGGGGGTCCCAACGAGCAGTACTTC.

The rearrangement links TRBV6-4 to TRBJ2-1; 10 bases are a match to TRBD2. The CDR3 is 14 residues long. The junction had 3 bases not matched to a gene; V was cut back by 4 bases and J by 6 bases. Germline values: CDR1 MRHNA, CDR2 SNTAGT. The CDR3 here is CASSVIAGGNEQFF. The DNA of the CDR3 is TGTGCCAGCAGTGTAATAGCGGGAGGCAATGAGCAGTTCTTC.

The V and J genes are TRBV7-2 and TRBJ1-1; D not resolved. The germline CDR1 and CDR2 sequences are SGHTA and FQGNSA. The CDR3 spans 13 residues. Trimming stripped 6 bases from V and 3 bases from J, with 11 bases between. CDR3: CASRSLPDTEAFF. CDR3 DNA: TGTGCCAGCAGATCTTTACCGGACACTGAAGCTTTCTTT.

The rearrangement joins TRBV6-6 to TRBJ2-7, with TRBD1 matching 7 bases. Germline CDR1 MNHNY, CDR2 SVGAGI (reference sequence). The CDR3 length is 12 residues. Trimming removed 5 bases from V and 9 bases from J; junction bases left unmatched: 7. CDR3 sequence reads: CASSTRGTRQYF. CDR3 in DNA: TGTGCCAGCAGTACCAGGGGGACGCGGCAGTACTTC.

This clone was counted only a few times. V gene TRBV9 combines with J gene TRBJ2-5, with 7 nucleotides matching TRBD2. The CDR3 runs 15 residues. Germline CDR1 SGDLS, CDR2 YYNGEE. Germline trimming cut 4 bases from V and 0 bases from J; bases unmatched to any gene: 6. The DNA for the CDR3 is TGTGCCAGCAGCAGGAGCGGGACCCACCAAGAGACCCAGTACTTC. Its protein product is CASSRSGTHQETQYF.

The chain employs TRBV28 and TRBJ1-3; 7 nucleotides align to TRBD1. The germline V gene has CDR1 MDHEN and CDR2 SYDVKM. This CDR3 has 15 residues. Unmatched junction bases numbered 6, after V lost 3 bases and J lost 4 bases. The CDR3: CASSLSTGFGNTIYF. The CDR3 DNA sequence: TGTGCCAGCAGTTTGTCGACAGGGTTCGGAAACACCATATATTTT.

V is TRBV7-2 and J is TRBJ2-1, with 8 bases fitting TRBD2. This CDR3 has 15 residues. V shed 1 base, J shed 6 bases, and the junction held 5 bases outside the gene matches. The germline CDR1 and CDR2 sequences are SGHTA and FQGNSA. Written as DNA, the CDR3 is TGTGCCAGCAGCTTAGGAGCGGGGGAAGGCAATGAGCAGTTCTTC. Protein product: CASSLGAGEGNEQFF. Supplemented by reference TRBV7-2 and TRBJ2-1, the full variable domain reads GAGVSQSPSNKVTEKGKDVELRCDPISGHTALYWYRQSLGQGLEFLIYFQGNSAPDKSGLPSDRFSAERTGGSVSTLTIQRTQQEDSAVYLCASSLGAGEGNEQFFGPGTRLTVL.

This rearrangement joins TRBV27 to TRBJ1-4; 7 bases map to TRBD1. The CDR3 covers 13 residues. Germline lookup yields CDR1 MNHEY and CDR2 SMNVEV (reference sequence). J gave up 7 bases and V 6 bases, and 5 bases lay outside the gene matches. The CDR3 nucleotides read TGTGCCAGCAGGGACAGGCGGCTTGAAAAACTGTTTTTT. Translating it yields CASRDRRLEKLFF.

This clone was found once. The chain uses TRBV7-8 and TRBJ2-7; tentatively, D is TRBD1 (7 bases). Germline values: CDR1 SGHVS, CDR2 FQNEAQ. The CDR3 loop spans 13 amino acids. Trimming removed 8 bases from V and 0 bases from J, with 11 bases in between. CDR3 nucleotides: TGTGCCAGCCGCAGGGGGGACTCCTACGAGCAGTACTTC. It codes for CASRRGDSYEQYF.

The CDR3 loop reads CASSLFPLGRHNEQFF. Written as DNA, the CDR3 is TGTGCCAGCAGTTTATTTCCCCTCGGCAGGCACAATGAGCAGTTCTTC. V and J are TRBV27 and TRBJ2-1; D is unresolved. V lost 1 base to trimming and J lost 5 bases, with 15 bases between them. In germline, CDR1 is MNHEY, CDR2 SMNVEV (reference sequence). The CDR3 contains 16 residues.

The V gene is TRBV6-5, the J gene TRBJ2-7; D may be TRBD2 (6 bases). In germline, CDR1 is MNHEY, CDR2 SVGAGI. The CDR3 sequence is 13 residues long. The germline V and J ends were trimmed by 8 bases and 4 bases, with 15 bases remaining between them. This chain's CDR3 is CASGKMGLYEQYF. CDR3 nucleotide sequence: TGTGCCAGCGGAAAGATGGGACTTTACGAGCAGTACTTC.

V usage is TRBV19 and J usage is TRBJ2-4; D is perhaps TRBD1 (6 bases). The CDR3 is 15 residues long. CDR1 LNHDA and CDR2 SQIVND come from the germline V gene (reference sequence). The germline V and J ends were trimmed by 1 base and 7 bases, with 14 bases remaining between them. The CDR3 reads CASSIAQGRMNIQYF. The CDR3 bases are TGTGCCAGTAGTATAGCGCAGGGGCGAATGAACATTCAGTACTTC.

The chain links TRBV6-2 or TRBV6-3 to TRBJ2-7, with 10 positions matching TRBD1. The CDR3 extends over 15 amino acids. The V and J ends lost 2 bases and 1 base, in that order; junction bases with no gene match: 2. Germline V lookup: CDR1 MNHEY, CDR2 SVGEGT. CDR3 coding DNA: TGTGCCAGCAGTTACACGGGACAGGGGTCCTACGAGCAGTACTTC. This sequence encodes CASSYTGQGSYEQYF.

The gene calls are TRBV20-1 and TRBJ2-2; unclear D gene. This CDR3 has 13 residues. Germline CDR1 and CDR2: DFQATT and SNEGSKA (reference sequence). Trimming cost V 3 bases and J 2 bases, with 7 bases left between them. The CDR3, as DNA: TGCAGTGCTAGTGGCTACAACACCGGGGAGCTGTTTTTT. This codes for CSASGYNTGELFF.